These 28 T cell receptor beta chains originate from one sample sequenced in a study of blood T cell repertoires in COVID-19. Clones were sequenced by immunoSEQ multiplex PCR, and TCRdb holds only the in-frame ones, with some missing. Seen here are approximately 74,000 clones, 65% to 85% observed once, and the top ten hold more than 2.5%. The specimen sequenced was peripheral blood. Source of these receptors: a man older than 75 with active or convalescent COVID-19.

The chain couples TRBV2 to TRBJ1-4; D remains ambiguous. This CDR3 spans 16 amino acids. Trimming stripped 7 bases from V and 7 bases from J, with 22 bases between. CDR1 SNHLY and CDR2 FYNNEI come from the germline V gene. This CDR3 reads CASTRSTSGSGEKLFF. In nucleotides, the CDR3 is TGTGCCAGCACCAGATCCACAAGCGGTTCTGGTGAAAAACTGTTTTTT.

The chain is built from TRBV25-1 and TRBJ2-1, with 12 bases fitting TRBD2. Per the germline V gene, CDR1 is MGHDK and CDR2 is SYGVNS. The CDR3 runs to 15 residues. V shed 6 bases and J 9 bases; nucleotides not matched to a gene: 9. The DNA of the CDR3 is TGTGCCAGCAGCCAACTAGCGGGGGGTTCTAGTGAGCAGTTCTTC. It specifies CASSQLAGGSSEQFF.

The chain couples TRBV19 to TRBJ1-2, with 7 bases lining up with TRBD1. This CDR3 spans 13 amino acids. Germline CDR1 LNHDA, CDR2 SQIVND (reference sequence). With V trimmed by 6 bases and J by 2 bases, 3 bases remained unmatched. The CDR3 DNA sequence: TGTGCCAGTAGCCCGACAGGGAACTATGGCTACACCTTC. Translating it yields CASSPTGNYGYTF.

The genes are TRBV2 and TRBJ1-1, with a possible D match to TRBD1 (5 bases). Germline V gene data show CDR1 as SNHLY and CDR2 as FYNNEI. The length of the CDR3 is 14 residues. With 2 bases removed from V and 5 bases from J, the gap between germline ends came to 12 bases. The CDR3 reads CASSERAGRTEAFF. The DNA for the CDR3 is TGTGCCAGCAGTGAACGGGCAGGGAGGACTGAAGCTTTCTTT. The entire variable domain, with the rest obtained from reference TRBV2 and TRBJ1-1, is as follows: EPEVTQTPSHQVTQMGQEVILRCVPISNHLYFYWYRQILGQKVEFLVSFYNNEISEKSEIFDDQFSVERPDGSNFTLKIRSTKLEDSAMYFCASSERAGRTEAFFGQGTRLTVV.

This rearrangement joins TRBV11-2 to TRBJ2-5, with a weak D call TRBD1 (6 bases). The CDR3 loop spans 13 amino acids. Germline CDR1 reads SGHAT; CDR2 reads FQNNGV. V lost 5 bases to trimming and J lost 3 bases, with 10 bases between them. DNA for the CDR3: TGTGCCAGCAGCCCAAGGACAGAAGAGACCCAGTACTTC. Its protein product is CASSPRTEETQYF.

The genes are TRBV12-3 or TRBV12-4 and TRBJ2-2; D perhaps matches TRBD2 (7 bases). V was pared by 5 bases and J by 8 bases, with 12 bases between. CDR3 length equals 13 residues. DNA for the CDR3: TGTGCCAGCAGTCGGGGGGCGCGAGGGGAGCTGTTTTTT. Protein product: CASSRGARGELFF.

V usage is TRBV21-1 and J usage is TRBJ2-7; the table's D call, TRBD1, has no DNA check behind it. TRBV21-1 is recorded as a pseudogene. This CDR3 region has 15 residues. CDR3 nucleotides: TGTGCCAGCAGCGAACCGACAGGGGGTTTGGTCGAGCAGTACTTC. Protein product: CASSEPTGGLVEQYF.

In DNA, the CDR3 is TGTGCCAGCAGCTTCCCCGGCACAGACGCAGGCAATCAGCCCCAGCATTTT. Protein product: CASSFPGTDAGNQPQHF. The chain carries TRBV5-4 and TRBJ1-5, with D unresolved. CDR3 size: 17 residues. The germline gives CDR1 SGHNT, CDR2 YYREEE (reference sequence). With 2 bases removed from V and 2 bases from J, the gap between germline ends came to 17 bases.

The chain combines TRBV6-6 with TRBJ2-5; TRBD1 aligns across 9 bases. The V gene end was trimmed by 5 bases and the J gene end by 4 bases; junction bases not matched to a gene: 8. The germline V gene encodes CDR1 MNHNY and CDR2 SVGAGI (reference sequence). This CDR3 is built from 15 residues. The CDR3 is CASSLLYRGRETQYF. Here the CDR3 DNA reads TGTGCCAGCAGTCTCCTCTACAGGGGGCGAGAGACCCAGTACTTC.

CDR3 nucleotide sequence: TGTGCCTGTAGGGGACAGTTCTACGAGCAGTACTTC. Translating gives CACRGQFYEQYF. The V gene is TRBV28, the J gene TRBJ2-7; 7 bases are a match to TRBD1. Germline V gene sequence: CDR1 MDHEN, CDR2 SYDVKM. The V segment lost 11 bases and the J segment 3 bases; nucleotides outside the gene matches: 7. This CDR3 is built from 12 residues.

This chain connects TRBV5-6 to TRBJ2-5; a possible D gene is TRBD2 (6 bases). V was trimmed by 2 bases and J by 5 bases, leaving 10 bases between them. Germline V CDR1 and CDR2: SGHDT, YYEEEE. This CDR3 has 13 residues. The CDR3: CASSFAGRETQYF. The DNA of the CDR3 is TGTGCCAGCAGCTTTGCAGGGAGGGAGACCCAGTACTTC.

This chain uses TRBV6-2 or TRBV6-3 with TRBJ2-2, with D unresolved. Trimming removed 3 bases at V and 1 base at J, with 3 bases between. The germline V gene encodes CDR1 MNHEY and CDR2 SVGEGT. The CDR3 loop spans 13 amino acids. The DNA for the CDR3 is TGTGCCAGCAGTTATATGAACACCGGGGAGCTGTTTTTT. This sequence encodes CASSYMNTGELFF.

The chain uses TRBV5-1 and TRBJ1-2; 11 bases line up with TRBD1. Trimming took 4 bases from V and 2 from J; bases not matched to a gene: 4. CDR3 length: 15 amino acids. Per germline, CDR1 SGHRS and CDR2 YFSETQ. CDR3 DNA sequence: TGCGCCAGCAGCGAACGGACAGGGGGCAACTATGGCTACACCTTC. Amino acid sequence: CASSERTGGNYGYTF.

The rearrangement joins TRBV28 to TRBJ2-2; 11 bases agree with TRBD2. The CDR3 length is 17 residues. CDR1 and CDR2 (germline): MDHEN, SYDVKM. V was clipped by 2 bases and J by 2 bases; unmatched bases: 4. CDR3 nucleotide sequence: TGTGCCAGCAGTTTACGTAGCGGGAGGGGTAACACCGGGGAGCTGTTTTTT. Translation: CASSLRSGRGNTGELFF.

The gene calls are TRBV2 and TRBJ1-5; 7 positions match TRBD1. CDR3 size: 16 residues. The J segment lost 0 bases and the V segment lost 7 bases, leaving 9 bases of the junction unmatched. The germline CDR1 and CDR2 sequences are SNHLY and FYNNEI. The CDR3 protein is CASKGQGGVSNQPQHF. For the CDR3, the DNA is TGTGCCAGCAAGGGCCAGGGGGGAGTTAGCAATCAGCCCCAGCATTTT.

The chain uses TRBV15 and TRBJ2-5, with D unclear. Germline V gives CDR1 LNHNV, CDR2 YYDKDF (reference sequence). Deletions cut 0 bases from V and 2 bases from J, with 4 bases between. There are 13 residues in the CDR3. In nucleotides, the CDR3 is TGTGCCACCAGCAGAGATTCACAAGAGACCCAGTACTTC. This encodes CATSRDSQETQYF. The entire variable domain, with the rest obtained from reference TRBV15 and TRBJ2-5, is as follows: DAMVIQNPRYQVTQFGKPVTLSCSQTLNHNVMYWYQQKSSQAPKLLFHYYDKDFNNEADTPDNFQSRRPNTSFCFLDIRSPGLGDTAMYLCATSRDSQETQYFGPGTRLLVL.

CDR3 in DNA: TGTGCCAGCAGCCCCGGACAACGCACAGATACGCAGTATTTT. It translates to CASSPGQRTDTQYF. The chain recombines TRBV6-2 or TRBV6-3 with TRBJ2-3, with D possibly TRBD1 on 5 matching bases. Per the germline V gene, CDR1 is MNHEY and CDR2 is SVGEGT. This CDR3 comprises 14 residues. V dropped 6 bases and J dropped 1 base, with 11 bases sitting between them.

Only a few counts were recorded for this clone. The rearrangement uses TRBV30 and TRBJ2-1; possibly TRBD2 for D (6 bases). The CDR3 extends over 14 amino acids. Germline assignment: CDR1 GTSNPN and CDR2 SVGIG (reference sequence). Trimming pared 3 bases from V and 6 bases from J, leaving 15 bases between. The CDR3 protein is CAWSVGARGNEQFF. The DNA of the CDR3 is TGTGCCTGGAGCGTTGGGGCGCGGGGCAATGAGCAGTTCTTC.

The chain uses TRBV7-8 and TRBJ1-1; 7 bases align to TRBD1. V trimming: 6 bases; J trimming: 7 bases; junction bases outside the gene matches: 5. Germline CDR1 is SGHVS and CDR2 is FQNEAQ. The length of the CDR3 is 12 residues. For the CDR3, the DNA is TGTGCCAGCAGGAAAACAGGGGATGAAGCTTTCTTT. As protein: CASRKTGDEAFF.

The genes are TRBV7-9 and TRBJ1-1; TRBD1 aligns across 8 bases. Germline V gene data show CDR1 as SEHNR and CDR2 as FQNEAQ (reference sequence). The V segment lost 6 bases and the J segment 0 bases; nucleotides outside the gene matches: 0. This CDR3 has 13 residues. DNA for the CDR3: TGTGCCAGCAGGACAGGGGTGAACACTGAAGCTTTCTTT. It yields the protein CASRTGVNTEAFF.

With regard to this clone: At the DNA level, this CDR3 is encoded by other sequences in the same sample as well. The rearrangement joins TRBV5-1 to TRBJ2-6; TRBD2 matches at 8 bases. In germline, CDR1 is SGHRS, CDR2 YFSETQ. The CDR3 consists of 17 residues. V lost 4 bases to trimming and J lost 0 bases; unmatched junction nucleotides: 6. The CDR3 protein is CASSPRGGSSGANVLTF. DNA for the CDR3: TGCGCCAGCAGCCCCCGGGGGGGAAGCTCTGGGGCCAACGTCCTGACTTTC. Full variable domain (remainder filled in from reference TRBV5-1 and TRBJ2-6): KAGVTQTPRYLIKTRGQQVTLSCSPISGHRSVSWYQQTPGQGLQFLFEYFSETQRNKGNFPGRFSGRQFSNSRSEMNVSTLELGDSALYLCASSPRGGSSGANVLTFGAGSRLTVL.

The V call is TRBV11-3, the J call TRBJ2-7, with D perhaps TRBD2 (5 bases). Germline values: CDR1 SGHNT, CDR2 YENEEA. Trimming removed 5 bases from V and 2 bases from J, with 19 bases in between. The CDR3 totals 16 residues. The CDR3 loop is CASSPGGPGRTYEQYF. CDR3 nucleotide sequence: TGTGCCAGCAGCCCCGGCGGGCCTGGAAGAACCTACGAGCAGTACTTC.

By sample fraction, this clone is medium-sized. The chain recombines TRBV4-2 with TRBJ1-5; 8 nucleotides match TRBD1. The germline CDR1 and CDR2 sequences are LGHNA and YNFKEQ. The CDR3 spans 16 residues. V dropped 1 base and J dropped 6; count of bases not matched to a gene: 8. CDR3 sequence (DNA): TGTGCCAGCAGCCAAGCAGAAGGACAGGGTAGTCAGCCCCAGCATTTT. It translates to CASSQAEGQGSQPQHF.

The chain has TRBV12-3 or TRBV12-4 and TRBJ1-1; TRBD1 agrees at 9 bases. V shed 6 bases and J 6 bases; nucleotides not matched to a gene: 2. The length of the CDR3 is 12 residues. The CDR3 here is CASSWDRAEAFF. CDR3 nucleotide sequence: TGTGCCAGCAGCTGGGACAGGGCTGAAGCTTTCTTT.

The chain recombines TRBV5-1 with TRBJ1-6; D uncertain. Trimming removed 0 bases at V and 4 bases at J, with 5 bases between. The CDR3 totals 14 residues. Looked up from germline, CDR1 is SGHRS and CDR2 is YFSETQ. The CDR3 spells CASSLDQYNSPLHF. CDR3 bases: TGCGCCAGCAGCTTGGATCAGTATAATTCACCCCTCCACTTT.

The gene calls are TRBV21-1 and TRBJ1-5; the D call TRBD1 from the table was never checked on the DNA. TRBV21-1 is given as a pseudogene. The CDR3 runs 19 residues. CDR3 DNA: TGTGCCAGCAGAGTTGGCCATATTCTTGACAGGGATCACAATCAGCCCCAGCATTTT. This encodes CASRVGHILDRDHNQPQHF.

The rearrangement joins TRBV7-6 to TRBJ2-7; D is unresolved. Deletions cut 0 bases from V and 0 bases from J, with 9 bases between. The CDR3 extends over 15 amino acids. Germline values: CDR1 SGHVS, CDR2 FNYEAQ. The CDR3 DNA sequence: TGTGCCAGCAGCTTAGCTGAACGGAGCTCCTACGAGCAGTACTTC. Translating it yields CASSLAERSSYEQYF.

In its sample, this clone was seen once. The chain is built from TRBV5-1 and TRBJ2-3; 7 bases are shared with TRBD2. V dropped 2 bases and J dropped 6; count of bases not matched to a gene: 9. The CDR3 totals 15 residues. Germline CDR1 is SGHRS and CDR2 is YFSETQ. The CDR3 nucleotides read TGCGCCAGCAGCTTCAACGGCGGGAGCGCTGATACGCAGTATTTT. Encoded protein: CASSFNGGSADTQYF.